The entry below gives a single TCR beta chain sequence along with its context. These data belong to a study of blood T cell repertoires in COVID-19. Trimming took 2 bases from V and 7 from J, leaving 21 bases between them. The CDR3 has 16 residues. Germline V gene data show CDR1 as MNHEY and CDR2 as SMNVEV (reference sequence). Some clones are missing from TCRdb's copy, which holds only in-frame ones; the method was immunoSEQ multiplex PCR. Of fewer than 350,000 clones listed, roughly 90% are singletons. The age range of participants was 18 to 89 years, with residence in under 25 US areas. The chain combines TRBV27 with TRBJ2-7; D possibly corresponds to TRBD1 (6 bases). The sequence was obtained from a middle-aged woman with acute COVID-19. The sequenced sample consisted of PBMCs or T cells enriched from blood (not recorded which). The CDR3 coding sequence is TGTGCCAGCAGTTTAGACAGGAACCCCTCAATGGGAGAGCAGTACTTC. Encoded protein: CASSLDRNPSMGEQYF.